These 26 T cell receptor beta chains were sequenced from one sample in a study of cytomegalovirus exposure and HLA in healthy donors. A multiplex PCR was run with 60 Vbeta primers and 13 Jbeta primers. Here immunoSEQ multiplex PCR was the method, and the copy in TCRdb shows in-frame clones only, minus some. This sample has 170,000 or so clones, with over 70% found just once. The source material was PBMCs. Receptors originate from a woman between 45 and 65 years old in good health and CMV-seropositive.

The gene calls are TRBV4-3 and TRBJ1-2; no definite D call. CDR1 and CDR2 from the germline V gene are LGHNA and YSLEER. The CDR3 runs 16 residues. V was clipped by 0 bases and J by 5 bases, with 16 bases between them. CDR3 loop: CASSQDLLSHTYGYTF. The CDR3 region has the DNA TGCGCCAGCAGCCAAGATCTTTTATCCCATACATATGGCTACACCTTC.

This chain uses TRBV30 with TRBJ1-1; 8 bases map to TRBD1. The V gene's germline CDR1 is GTSNPN and CDR2 SVGIG (reference sequence). With 1 base clipped from V and 6 bases from J, the junction kept 1 base outside the gene matches. This CDR3 spans 12 amino acids. CDR3: CAWSEQGAEAFF. DNA of the CDR3: TGTGCCTGGAGTGAACAGGGGGCTGAAGCTTTCTTT.

The V and J genes are TRBV6-6 and TRBJ2-7, with D maybe TRBD2 (7 bases). There are 13 residues in the CDR3. V lost 7 bases, J lost 1 base, and 11 bases lay in between. Germline CDR1 MNHNY, CDR2 SVGAGI (reference sequence). The CDR3 loop is CASKGGASYEQYF. The DNA for the CDR3 is TGTGCCAGCAAGGGGGGGGCTTCCTACGAGCAGTACTTC.

This clone was seen a handful of times. The chain couples TRBV5-8 to TRBJ2-3; the D is unclear. The CDR3 consists of 19 residues. Germline lookup yields CDR1 SGHTS and CDR2 YDEGEE. Between the trimmed V and J ends, which lost 0 bases and 2 bases, there was a span of 22 bases. CDR3 in DNA: TGTGCCAGCAGCTTGGCTACCTCTAGTTGGCGGTTTAACACAGATACGCAGTATTTT. This gives the protein CASSLATSSWRFNTDTQYF.

The chain combines TRBV28 with TRBJ2-5; TRBD1 is a possible D gene (5 bases). The germline V gene encodes CDR1 MDHEN and CDR2 SYDVKM. This CDR3 comprises 13 residues. Trimming shortened V by 5 bases and J by 5 bases, and 12 bases separated the two germline ends. The CDR3 loop is CASSPWGRETQYF. CDR3 sequence (DNA): TGTGCCAGCAGTCCGTGGGGCCGGGAGACCCAGTACTTC.

V gene TRBV29-1 combines with J gene TRBJ1-1, with D uncertain. Between the trimmed V and J ends, which lost 0 bases and 10 bases, there was a span of 15 bases. From germline, CDR1 is SQVTM and CDR2 ANQGSEA. The CDR3 spans 13 residues. The CDR3: CSVEDSEDLGAFF. The CDR3, as DNA: TGCAGCGTTGAAGATTCAGAGGATTTAGGAGCTTTCTTT.

In this sample, this clone turned up once. The chain links TRBV19 to TRBJ2-2; 8 nucleotides line up with TRBD2. The germline V gene encodes CDR1 LNHDA and CDR2 SQIVND (reference sequence). The V and J ends lost 10 bases and 4 bases, in that order; junction bases with no gene match: 8. The CDR3 is 14 residues long. The CDR3: CATTGTRGTGELFF. The CDR3, as DNA: TGTGCCACCACCGGGACTAGGGGCACCGGGGAGCTGTTTTTT.

The chain is built from TRBV9 and TRBJ2-1, with a weak D call TRBD1 (5 bases). Trimming left V 0 bases short and J 8 bases short, with 15 bases between. This CDR3 region has 15 residues. The V gene's germline CDR1 is SGDLS and CDR2 YYNGEE. The CDR3 bases are TGTGCCAGCAGCGTAGAAGGGGTTAGAGGTGATGAGCAGTTCTTC. Translated, it gives CASSVEGVRGDEQFF.

The V call is TRBV5-5, the J call TRBJ2-7, with D possibly TRBD2 on 6 matching bases. Trimming shortened V by 4 bases and J by 0 bases, and 11 bases separated the two germline ends. The CDR3 has 14 residues. Germline CDR1 reads SGHKS; CDR2 reads YYEKEE (reference sequence). This CDR3 is CASSGGTFSYEQYF. The CDR3, as DNA: TGTGCCAGCAGCGGAGGGACGTTCTCCTACGAGCAGTACTTC. Combining the CDR3 with reference TRBV5-5 and TRBJ2-7 gives the whole variable domain DAGVTQSPTHLIKTRGQQVTLRCSPISGHKSVSWYQQVLGQGPQFIFQYYEKEERGRGNFPDRFSARQFPNYSSELNVNALLLGDSALYLCASSGGTFSYEQYFGPGTRLTVT.

The table lists this clone with a few counts. J is TRBJ2-4 and V is TRBV7-9; 8 bases line up with TRBD2. Germline lookup yields CDR1 SEHNR and CDR2 FQNEAQ (reference sequence). The CDR3 is 17 amino acids. V was clipped by 1 base and J by 2 bases; unmatched bases: 7. CDR3 protein: CASSLGSGGGTKNIQYF. Here the CDR3 DNA reads TGTGCCAGCAGCTTAGGGTCTGGCGGGGGGACCAAAAACATTCAGTACTTC.

This rearrangement joins TRBV11-2 to TRBJ2-2, with 13 bases lining up with TRBD2. CDR1 is SGHAT and CDR2 is FQNNGV in the germline V gene. CDR3 size: 17 residues. V dropped 5 bases and J dropped 7; count of bases not matched to a gene: 10. Here the CDR3 reads CASSPRTSGGIFGELFF. For the CDR3, the DNA is TGTGCCAGCAGCCCCCGGACTAGCGGGGGAATTTTCGGGGAGCTGTTTTTT.

As for this clone: A junction end diverges from the germline sequence, so it may reflect a read error. The V call is TRBV30, the J call TRBJ2-6, with D perhaps matching TRBD1 (5 bases). Germline V gives CDR1 GTSNPN, CDR2 SVGIG (reference sequence). There are 17 residues in the CDR3. CDR3 region: CAWSRSGSGAGANGLTF. CDR3 sequence (DNA): TGTGCCTGGAGTCGTTCAGGTTCTGGCGCTGGGGCCAACGGCCTGACTTTC.

Only one count was recorded for this clone. The V and J genes are TRBV9 and TRBJ2-7; D uncertain. V was cut by 6 bases and J by 7 bases, with 5 bases left in between. This CDR3 is built from 9 residues. CDR1 and CDR2 from the germline V gene are SGDLS and YYNGEE. The CDR3 DNA is TGTGCCAGCACTAGAGAGCAGTACTTC. It encodes CASTREQYF.

This clone was seen more than once but under ten times. This chain connects TRBV5-8 to TRBJ1-4; maybe TRBD1 (5 bases). V lost 4 bases to trimming and J lost 4 bases, with 14 bases between them. The germline V gene encodes CDR1 SGHTS and CDR2 YDEGEE. The CDR3 has 15 residues. The chain's CDR3 is CASSRRGAGNEKLFF. CDR3 DNA sequence: TGTGCCAGCAGCCGGCGGGGCGCGGGTAATGAAAAACTGTTTTTT.

The rearrangement links TRBV30 to TRBJ1-2; a possible D gene is TRBD1 (5 bases). CDR3 size: 13 residues. The germline V gene has CDR1 GTSNPN and CDR2 SVGIG (reference sequence). V lost 0 bases and J 7 bases, leaving 12 bases between the germline ends. The CDR3 spells CAWSVGGRVGYTF. CDR3 nucleotides: TGTGCCTGGAGTGTGGGGGGGAGGGTTGGCTACACCTTC.

The gene calls are TRBV9 and TRBJ2-2, with 10 bases lining up with TRBD1. The CDR3 is 16 residues long. Trimming cost V 3 bases and J 0 bases; bases outside gene matches: 2. The germline CDR1 and CDR2 sequences are SGDLS and YYNGEE. In nucleotides, the CDR3 is TGTGCCAGCAGCGAGGGGACAGGGGCGAACACCGGGGAGCTGTTTTTT. Its protein is CASSEGTGANTGELFF.

The chain couples TRBV13 to TRBJ1-1, with D unclear. The germline V gene has CDR1 PRHDT and CDR2 FYEKMQ (reference sequence). The V and J ends lost 5 bases and 6 bases respectively, with 13 bases between them. The CDR3 length is 13 residues. The CDR3 nucleotides read TGTGCCAGCAGCCTTCGTCCCGGGGCTGAAGCTTTCTTT. It encodes CASSLRPGAEAFF.

This clone was seen once. The rearrangement links TRBV11-2 to TRBJ2-1; unclear D gene. V gave up 1 base and J gave up 2 bases, with 6 bases separating them. The germline CDR1 and CDR2 sequences are SGHAT and FQNNGV. The CDR3 runs to 14 residues. CDR3 in DNA: TGTGCCAGCAGCTTAGCGGGTCCCTACAATGAGCAGTTCTTC. It encodes CASSLAGPYNEQFF.

V is TRBV18 and J is TRBJ1-4; 11 bases are shared with TRBD1. CDR3 length: 16 amino acids. The V and J ends lost 2 bases and 5 bases, in that order; junction bases with no gene match: 4. CDR1 and CDR2 from the germline V gene are KGHSH and LQKENI. CDR3 protein: CASSPSGTGGNEKLFF. In nucleotides, the CDR3 is TGTGCCAGCTCACCATCTGGGACAGGGGGAAATGAAAAACTGTTTTTT.

The rearrangement uses TRBV19 and TRBJ2-1, with TRBD2 matching over 10 bases. The CDR3 length is 16 residues. Germline loops: CDR1 LNHDA, CDR2 SQIVND (reference sequence). J gave up 0 bases and V 6 bases, and 5 bases lay outside the gene matches. The CDR3 DNA reads as TGTGCCAGTAGGAAAGCGGGAGGGCTCTCCTACAATGAGCAGTTCTTC. Translating it yields CASRKAGGLSYNEQFF.

CDR3 nucleotides: TGTGCCAGCAGCCGAGGGGGACAGTACACAGATACGCAGTATTTT. Residues: CASSRGGQYTDTQYF. The chain has TRBV4-2 and TRBJ2-3, with 7 positions matching TRBD1. The V segment lost 4 bases and the J segment 2 bases; nucleotides outside the gene matches: 6. CDR3 length equals 15 residues. CDR1 and CDR2 from the germline V gene are LGHNA and YNFKEQ.

This clone came up once. CDR3 sequence reads: CASSPRTDTGELFF. DNA for the CDR3: TGTGCCAGCAGTCCTCGGACAGACACCGGGGAGCTGTTTTTT. The genes are TRBV28 and TRBJ2-2, with D possibly TRBD1 on 6 matching bases. V lost 5 bases and J 3 bases, leaving 10 bases between the germline ends. The CDR3 spans 14 residues. CDR1 and CDR2 from the germline V gene are MDHEN and SYDVKM.

This clone was detected only once. V is TRBV9 and J is TRBJ2-3; TRBD2 matches at 8 bases. This CDR3 has 15 residues. With 4 bases clipped from V and 1 base from J, the junction kept 5 bases outside the gene matches. CDR1 is SGDLS, CDR2 YYNGEE, per germline. This chain's CDR3 is CASSLGLVGTDTQYF. CDR3 in DNA: TGTGCCAGCAGCTTGGGACTAGTGGGCACAGATACGCAGTATTTT.

The chain has TRBV19 and TRBJ1-5; TRBD1 aligns across 10 bases. Germline CDR1 is LNHDA and CDR2 is SQIVND (reference sequence). This CDR3 has 15 residues. The trim removed 4 bases at V and 5 bases at J, leaving 5 bases unmatched. The chain's CDR3 is CASSSRDRGYQPQHF. DNA of the CDR3: TGTGCCAGTAGTAGCCGGGACAGGGGTTATCAGCCCCAGCATTTT.

The chain recombines TRBV27 with TRBJ2-5, with TRBD2 matching 7 bases. From germline, CDR1 is MNHEY and CDR2 SMNVEV (reference sequence). J was trimmed by 5 bases and V by 10 bases; bases with no gene match: 10. This CDR3 is built from 13 residues. Here the CDR3 reads CATRRTRRETQYF. DNA of the CDR3: TGTGCCACCAGGAGGACTAGAAGGGAGACCCAGTACTTC.

The chain has TRBV15 and TRBJ2-1, with 9 bases lining up with TRBD1. Germline V lookup: CDR1 LNHNV, CDR2 YYDKDF (reference sequence). The V segment lost 5 bases and the J segment 3 bases; nucleotides outside the gene matches: 5. The CDR3 has 15 amino acids. The CDR3 DNA reads as TGTGCCACCAGCGGGTTGGGACAGGGCTACAATGAGCAGTTCTTC. It specifies CATSGLGQGYNEQFF.